This T cell receptor beta chain was recovered during a study of technical replicates of blood from a handful of donors. V lost 0 bases to trimming and J lost 1 base, with 10 bases between them. The CDR3 consists of 15 residues. From germline, CDR1 is SGHRS and CDR2 YFSETQ. The assay was immunoSEQ multiplex PCR, and TCRdb's table has in-frame clones only and misses some. The data hold tens of thousands of clones, with more than 80% observed a single time. The chain links TRBV5-1 to TRBJ1-1; D remains ambiguous. Input material: PBMCs. The TCR was taken from a human donor in good health. Some clones in this sample may be carry-over from other donors' samples. CDR3 DNA: TGCGCCAGCAGCTTGGAAGTACAACCGAACACTGAAGCTTTCTTT. Translating it yields CASSLEVQPNTEAFF.